This TCR beta chain was documented in a study of T cells after yellow fever vaccination. Across the study: The SMART-Seq v4 Ultra Low Input method served to prepare the low-cell-number fractions. Findings and caveats of the study: There was a possibility that FACS-sorted repertoires contained abundant clonotypes contaminating from the bulk population. The study found a weaker secondary response that peaked faster, day 5 versus 15.

TCRdb redid the calling of the 5' RACE reads with MiXCR, one entry per CDR3 protein. The sample has 500,000 to 650,000 distinct CDR3 sequences; about a sixth are singletons. The sample holds many counts of this clonotype. The antigen is not known. In germline, CDR1 is MNHEY, CDR2 SMNVEV (reference sequence). V shed 6 bases and J shed 8 bases, with 17 bases lying between them. The CDR3 sequence is 14 residues long. This receptor was taken from a young man who received the YFV17D yellow fever vaccine. This chain uses TRBV27 with TRBJ2-1; D is perhaps TRBD2 (5 bases). This specimen consisted of PBMCs, obtained 4 to 6 days after the first yellow fever vaccination. CDR3 sequence (DNA): TGTGCCAGCAGCCTTGCGGGCTCGAACCATGAGCAGTTCTTC. Residues: CASSLAGSNHEQFF.